The clone carrying this T cell receptor (beta chain) was found many times. Its antigen is unidentified. This entry is derived from a study of T cells in Graves' hyperthyroidism and ophthalmopathy. Study-wide results and caveats: Ophthalmopathy, which appeared later, was predicted by the model a median roughly 6.6 months before onset.

RNA transcripts served as the template for amplifying TCR beta CDR3 regions. Carried out on the TCR CDR3, a first-round RT-PCR used the HTBI primer set. Each CDR3 protein gets one entry after TCRdb re-called the multiplex PCR reads with MiXCR. The sample shows 200,000 or so distinct CDR3 sequences, roughly 17% of them seen only once. Germline-derived CDR1 and CDR2 are WSHSY and SAAADI. V was clipped by 4 bases and J by 6 bases, with 13 bases between them. CDR3 length: 13 residues. A patient was excluded if there was uncontrolled infection, other autoimmune disease, pregnancy or lactation. On the basis of clinical symptoms, serum thyroxine and TRAb, thyroid ultrasound and orbital computed tomography, diagnoses were made.

Sample: blood. This clonotype was obtained from a woman between 50 and 59 years old with Graves' hyperthyroidism. The chain uses TRBV10-2 and TRBJ2-7; D may be TRBD2 (6 bases). As DNA, the CDR3 is TGCGCCAGCAGTGTGGGGGGAGGCCCCGAGCAGTACTTC. This sequence encodes CASSVGGGPEQYF.